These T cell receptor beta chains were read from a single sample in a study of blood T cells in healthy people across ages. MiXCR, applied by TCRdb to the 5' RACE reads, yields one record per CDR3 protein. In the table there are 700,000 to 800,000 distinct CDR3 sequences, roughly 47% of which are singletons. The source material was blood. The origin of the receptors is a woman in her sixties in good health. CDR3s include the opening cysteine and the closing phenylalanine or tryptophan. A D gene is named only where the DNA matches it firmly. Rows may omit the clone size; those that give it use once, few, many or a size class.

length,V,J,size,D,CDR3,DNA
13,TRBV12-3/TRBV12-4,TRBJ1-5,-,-,CASSLAEGQPQHF,TGTGCCAGCAGTTTAGCTGAGGGTCAGCCCCAGCATTTT
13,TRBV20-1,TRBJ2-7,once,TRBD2,CSASRTSNYEQYF,TGCAGTGCATCGCGGACTAGCAACTACGAGCAGTACTTC
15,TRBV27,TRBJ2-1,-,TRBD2,CASSLFGRAVDEQFF,TGTGCCAGCAGTTTATTCGGGAGGGCCGTGGATGAGCAGTTCTTC
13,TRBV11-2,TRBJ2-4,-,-,CASSLAVRGEQYF,TGTGCCAGCAGCTTGGCCGTGAGAGGGGAGCAGTACTTC
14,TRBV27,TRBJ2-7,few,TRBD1,CASSNRQGFYEQYF,TGTGCCAGCAGTAATCGACAGGGTTTCTACGAGCAGTACTTC
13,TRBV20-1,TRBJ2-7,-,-,CSAGRAANYEQYF,TGCAGTGCTGGCAGGGCAGCTAACTACGAGCAGTACTTC
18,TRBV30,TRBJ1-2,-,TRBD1,CAWSVKRTGNTIRYGYTF,TGTGCCTGGAGTGTAAAGCGGACAGGCAATACTATCCGCTATGGCTACACCTTC
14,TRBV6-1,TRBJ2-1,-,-,CASILQGGGNEQFF,TGTGCCAGCATTTTACAGGGAGGTGGCAATGAGCAGTTCTTC
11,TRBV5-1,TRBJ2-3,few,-,CASSLMGQQYF,TGCGCCAGCAGCTTGATGGGACAGCAGTATTTT
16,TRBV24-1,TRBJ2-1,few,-,CATSDPQGSSYNEQFF,TGTGCCACCAGTGACCCACAGGGAAGCTCCTACAATGAGCAGTTCTTC
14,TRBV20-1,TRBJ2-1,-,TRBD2,CSAQTSGRAYEQFF,TGCAGTGCCCAGACTAGCGGGAGGGCATATGAGCAGTTCTTC
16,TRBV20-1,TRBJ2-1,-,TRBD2,CSARGLAGGGSNEQFF,TGCAGTGCTAGGGGACTAGCGGGAGGGGGTTCCAATGAGCAGTTCTTC
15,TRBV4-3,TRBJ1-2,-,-,CASSQDLRSHYGYTF,TGCGCCAGCAGCCAAGATCTTCGCAGCCACTATGGCTACACCTTC
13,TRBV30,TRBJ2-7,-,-,CAWSVTGTYEQYF,TGTGCCTGGAGTGTAACGGGGACCTACGAGCAGTACTTC
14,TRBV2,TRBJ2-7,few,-,CASSANRAPYEQYF,TGTGCCAGCAGTGCGAACAGGGCTCCCTACGAGCAGTACTTC
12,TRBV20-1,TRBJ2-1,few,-,CSAQRLHNEQFF,TGCAGTGCCCAGAGACTCCACAATGAGCAGTTCTTC
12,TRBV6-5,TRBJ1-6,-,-,CASSRFNSPLHF,TGTGCCAGCAGCCGTTTTAATTCACCCCTCCACTTT
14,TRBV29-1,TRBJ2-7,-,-,CSVSGNPGSDEQYF,TGCAGCGTGAGTGGGAACCCGGGGTCGGACGAGCAGTACTTC
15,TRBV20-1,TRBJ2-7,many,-,CSARDHKGRFYEQYF,TGCAGTGCTAGAGATCATAAGGGGCGCTTCTACGAGCAGTACTTC
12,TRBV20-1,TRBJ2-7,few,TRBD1,CSAPGQSYEQYF,TGCAGTGCCCCGGGACAGTCCTACGAGCAGTACTTC
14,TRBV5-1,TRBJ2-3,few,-,CASSSRTGTDTQYF,TGCGCCAGCAGCTCGCGGACAGGCACAGATACGCAGTATTTT
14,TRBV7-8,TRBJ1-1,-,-,CASLEGPSNTEAFF,TGTGCCAGTTTGGAGGGGCCCTCAAACACTGAAGCTTTCTTT
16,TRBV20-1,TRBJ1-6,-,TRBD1,CSARGQGGSYNSPLHF,TGCAGTGCTAGAGGACAGGGGGGCTCCTATAATTCACCCCTCCACTTT
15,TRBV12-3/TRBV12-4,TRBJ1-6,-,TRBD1,CASSNQGGRNSPLHF,TGTGCCAGCAGTAACCAGGGGGGACGGAATTCACCCCTCCACTTT
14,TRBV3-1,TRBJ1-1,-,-,CASRPGVINTEAFF,TGTGCCAGCAGGCCAGGGGTGATCAACACTGAAGCTTTCTTT
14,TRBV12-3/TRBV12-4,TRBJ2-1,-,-,CASSLAVPYNEQFF,TGTGCCAGCAGTTTGGCCGTCCCATACAATGAGCAGTTCTTC
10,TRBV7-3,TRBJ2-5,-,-,CGSSLETQYF,TGTGGCAGCAGCTTGGAGACCCAGTACTTC
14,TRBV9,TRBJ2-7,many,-,CASSVNSRGDEQYF,TGTGCCAGCAGCGTCAATAGTAGAGGGGACGAGCAGTACTTC
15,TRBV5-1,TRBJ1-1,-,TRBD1,CASRLGQGSNIEAFF,TGCGCCAGCAGGCTAGGACAGGGGTCGAACATTGAAGCTTTCTTT
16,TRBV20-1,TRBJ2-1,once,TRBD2,CSAREAASGSDNEQFF,TGCAGTGCTAGAGAGGCAGCTAGCGGGAGCGACAATGAGCAGTTCTTC
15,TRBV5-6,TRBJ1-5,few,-,CASSSKRGSNQPQHF,TGTGCCAGCAGCTCTAAGCGGGGGAGCAATCAGCCCCAGCATTTT
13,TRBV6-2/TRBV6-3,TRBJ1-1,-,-,CASSTMLNTEAFF,TGTGCCAGCAGTACGATGTTGAACACTGAAGCTTTCTTT
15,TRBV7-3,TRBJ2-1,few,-,CASSSTGSSNNEQFF,TGTGCCAGCAGCTCCACCGGGTCGAGTAACAATGAGCAGTTCTTC
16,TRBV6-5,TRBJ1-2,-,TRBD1,CASSYAGQGVDYGYTF,TGTGCCAGCAGTTACGCAGGACAGGGGGTGGACTATGGCTACACCTTC
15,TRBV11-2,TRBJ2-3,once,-,CASSKTGRSTDTQYF,TGTGCCAGCAGCAAAACGGGACGTAGCACAGATACGCAGTATTTT
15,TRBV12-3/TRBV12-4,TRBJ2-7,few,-,CASSFTGSSYNEQYF,TGTGCCAGCAGTTTCACAGGGAGCTCCTACAATGAGCAGTACTTC
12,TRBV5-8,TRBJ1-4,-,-,CASRRDGEKLFF,TGTGCCAGCAGACGAGACGGCGAAAAACTGTTTTTT
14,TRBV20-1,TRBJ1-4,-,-,CSAGGSATNEKLFF,TGCAGTGCTGGGGGGTCCGCAACTAATGAAAAACTGTTTTTT
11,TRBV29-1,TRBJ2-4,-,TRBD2,CSVETAGEQYF,TGCAGCGTTGAGACGGCGGGGGAGCAGTACTTC
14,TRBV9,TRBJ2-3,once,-,CASSGRLTADTQYF,TGTGCCAGCAGCGGCCGACTAACCGCAGATACGCAGTATTTT
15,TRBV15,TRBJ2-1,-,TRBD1,CATRWDRETYNEQFF,TGTGCCACCCGCTGGGACAGGGAAACCTACAATGAGCAGTTCTTC
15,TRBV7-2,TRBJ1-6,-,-,CASSLVGGDNSPLHF,TGTGCCAGCAGCTTAGTAGGAGGAGATAATTCACCCCTCCACTTT
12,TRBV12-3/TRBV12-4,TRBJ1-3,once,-,CASSNSGNTIYF,TGTGCCAGCAGTAACTCTGGAAACACCATATATTTT
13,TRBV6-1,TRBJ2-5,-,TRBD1,CASVGTGGETQYF,TGTGCCAGCGTTGGGACAGGGGGCGAAACCCAGTACTTC
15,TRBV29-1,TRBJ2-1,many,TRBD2,CSVSGGRGRLDEQFF,TGCAGCGTTTCGGGCGGTCGCGGGAGATTAGATGAGCAGTTCTTC
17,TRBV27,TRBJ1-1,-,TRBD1,CATLPLPGQGKSPKTFF,TGTGCCACCCTACCATTGCCGGGACAGGGAAAGTCCCCGAAGACTTTCTTT
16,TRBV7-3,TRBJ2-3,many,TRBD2,CASSSGLAGSTDTQYF,TGTGCCAGCAGCTCGGGACTAGCGGGGAGCACAGATACGCAGTATTTT
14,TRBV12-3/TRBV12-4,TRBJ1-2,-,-,CASSLQSRLEGYTF,TGTGCCAGCAGTTTACAATCAAGGTTGGAGGGCTACACCTTC
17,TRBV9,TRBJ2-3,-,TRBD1,CACSARGQAPNTDTQYF,TGTGCCTGCAGCGCCCGAGGACAGGCTCCGAACACAGATACGCAGTATTTT
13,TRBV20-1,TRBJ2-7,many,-,CSAAPGAFYEQYF,TGCAGTGCTGCTCCGGGGGCATTCTACGAGCAGTACTTC
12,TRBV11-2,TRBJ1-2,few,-,CASSLGPYGYTF,TGTGCCAGCAGCTTAGGTCCCTATGGCTACACCTTC
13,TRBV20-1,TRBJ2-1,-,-,CSASHFAFNEQFF,TGCAGTGCTAGTCACTTCGCGTTCAATGAGCAGTTCTTC
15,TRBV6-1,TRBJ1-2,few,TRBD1,CASSEGTGNHYGYTF,TGTGCCAGCAGTGAAGGGACAGGGAATCACTATGGCTACACCTTC
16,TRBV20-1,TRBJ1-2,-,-,CSARGGIRQPSYGYTF,TGCAGTGCTAGGGGGGGGATCCGACAGCCTTCATATGGCTACACCTTC
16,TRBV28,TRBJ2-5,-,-,CASRDIGTGRLWDQYF,TGTGCCAGCAGGGATATAGGGACCGGACGTCTTTGGGACCAGTACTTC